Listed below are T cell receptor beta chains from one sample, sequenced in a study of shared clonotypes between healthy human individuals. Repertoires were generated with immunoSEQ multiplex PCR, while TCRdb's copy carries only in-frame clones and drops some. The data hold 2 million to 2.5 million clones, with 95% observed a single time. Specimen: naive CD4+ T cells sorted from blood. The receptors derive from a man between 18 and 29 years old in good health. CDR3s include the opening cysteine and the closing phenylalanine or tryptophan. Each record gives: J gene, V gene, clone size, D gene, CDR3 DNA, CDR3 protein. D genes are given only for firm matches. Rows give clone size only sometimes, using once, few, many, or a class for an expanded clone.

J: TRBJ1-6
V: TRBV5-4
size: .
D: TRBD1
DNA: TGTGCCAGCAGCTGGTGGGACAGGGGCGTCTCCTATAATTCACCCCTCCACTTT
CDR3: CASSWWDRGVSYNSPLHF

J: TRBJ1-3
V: TRBV19
size: .
D: TRBD1
DNA: TGTGCCAGTACCCAGGACAGGCTCTACGGAAACACCATATATTTT
CDR3: CASTQDRLYGNTIYF

J: TRBJ1-6
V: TRBV6-5
size: few
D: .
DNA: TGTGCCAGCAGGCGGAACAGGGACCCCCTCCACTTT
CDR3: CASRRNRDPLHF

J: TRBJ1-6
V: TRBV30
size: .
D: TRBD1
DNA: TGTGCCTGGAGGGGACAGCCTAATTCACCCCTCCACTTT
CDR3: CAWRGQPNSPLHF

J: TRBJ2-3
V: TRBV5-6
size: .
D: .
DNA: TGTGCCAGCAGCTTGTACGGACCGGGTACAGATACGCAGTATTTT
CDR3: CASSLYGPGTDTQYF

J: TRBJ2-5
V: TRBV6-5
size: .
D: TRBD1
DNA: TGTGCCAGCAGGGGGACAGGGCGAGAGACCCAGTACTTC
CDR3: CASRGTGRETQYF

J: TRBJ1-1
V: TRBV10-3
size: .
D: .
DNA: TGTGCCATCAAGTTAGGAGGGACGGTGGGAACTGAAGCTTTCTTT
CDR3: CAIKLGGTVGTEAFF

J: TRBJ2-7
V: TRBV7-9
size: .
D: TRBD1
DNA: TGTGCCAGCAGCCTCCGGACAGGGGGCTACGAGCAGTACTTC
CDR3: CASSLRTGGYEQYF

J: TRBJ1-6
V: TRBV7-9
size: .
D: .
DNA: TGTGCCAGCAGCTTAGTAGGGGATAGTTTAGGATCACCCCTCCACTTT
CDR3: CASSLVGDSLGSPLHF

J: TRBJ2-1
V: TRBV5-4
size: .
D: .
DNA: TGTGCCAGCAGCTTAGCGGGCATCTACAATGAGCAGTTCTTC
CDR3: CASSLAGIYNEQFF

J: TRBJ1-1
V: TRBV5-1
size: .
D: .
DNA: TGCGCCAGCAGCTACTCCCCGGTAACGAACACTGAAGCTTTCTTT
CDR3: CASSYSPVTNTEAFF

J: TRBJ2-5
V: TRBV5-1
size: .
D: .
DNA: TGCGCCAGCAGCTTGGTCCTAGCCGGTCAAGAGACCCAGTACTTC
CDR3: CASSLVLAGQETQYF

J: TRBJ2-7
V: TRBV18
size: .
D: .
DNA: TGTGCCAGCTCACCTCGGACAGGGGGGCTAGCGGGAGGCCCAAACGAGCAGTACTTC
CDR3: CASSPRTGGLAGGPNEQYF

J: TRBJ1-2
V: TRBV18
size: once
D: .
DNA: TGTGCCAGCTCACCACTGAGCGGAATGGGGGAAAGTGTAGGTGGCTACACCTTC
CDR3: CASSPLSGMGESVGGYTF

J: TRBJ2-2
V: TRBV7-6
size: .
D: TRBD2
DNA: TGTGCCAGCAGCATAAGACTAGCGGGGGATACCGGGGAGCTGTTTTTT
CDR3: CASSIRLAGDTGELFF

J: TRBJ2-2
V: TRBV11-2
size: .
D: TRBD2
DNA: TGTGCCAGCAGCTTATTCCAGATTATAGCGGGAGCGGGCACCGGGGAGCTGTTTTTT
CDR3: CASSLFQIIAGAGTGELFF

J: TRBJ2-7
V: TRBV20-1
size: .
D: TRBD1
DNA: TGCAGTGCGAAGACAGGGTTCTTC
CDR3: CSAKTGFF

J: TRBJ1-6
V: TRBV2
size: .
D: TRBD1
DNA: TGTGCCAGCAGTCTACAGGGGCTGGCTTCACCCCTCCACTTT
CDR3: CASSLQGLASPLHF

J: TRBJ2-3
V: TRBV10-2
size: once
D: TRBD1
DNA: TGCGCCAGCAGTGATGGGACAGGGGGTGCAGATACGCAGTATTTT
CDR3: CASSDGTGGADTQYF

J: TRBJ2-1
V: TRBV7-9
size: .
D: .
DNA: TGTGCCAGCAGCCCTCTTGATCCGCCTCCTAACAATGAGCAGTTCTTC
CDR3: CASSPLDPPPNNEQFF

J: TRBJ1-3
V: TRBV18
size: .
D: .
DNA: TGTGCCAGCTCACCCGAAGCAGGGATAGTCAACACCATATATTTT
CDR3: CASSPEAGIVNTIYF

J: TRBJ2-1
V: TRBV6-1
size: .
D: .
DNA: TGTGCCAGCAGTGGGGGACTGCTGGGACGGGGTGAGCAGTTCTTC
CDR3: CASSGGLLGRGEQFF

J: TRBJ2-7
V: TRBV19
size: once
D: TRBD2
DNA: TGTGCCAGTAGTACTTCGTCACGAGCGGGAGACTCCTACGAGCAGTACTTC
CDR3: CASSTSSRAGDSYEQYF

J: TRBJ1-2
V: TRBV13
size: .
D: .
DNA: TGTGCCAGCAGCCAGAGGGGGGAGTACAGGGAGGAGGGGACTGGCTACACCTTC
CDR3: CASSQRGEYREEGTGYTF

J: TRBJ2-5
V: TRBV2
size: .
D: TRBD2
DNA: TGTGCCAGCAGACCGACTAGCGGGGTCCAAGAGACCCAGTACTTC
CDR3: CASRPTSGVQETQYF

J: TRBJ1-1
V: TRBV18
size: .
D: .
DNA: TGTGCCAGCTCACCATTTTCCATGAACACTGAAGCTTTCTTT
CDR3: CASSPFSMNTEAFF

J: TRBJ1-5
V: TRBV7-6
size: .
D: .
DNA: TGTGCCAGCAGCTTAGGCAGGGACGGGCAGCCCCAGCATTTT
CDR3: CASSLGRDGQPQHF

J: TRBJ2-7
V: TRBV5-4
size: .
D: .
DNA: TGTGCCAGCAGCTTGGTGGGGAGCGAGCAGTACTTC
CDR3: CASSLVGSEQYF

J: TRBJ2-1
V: TRBV10-3
size: .
D: .
DNA: TGTGCCATCAGTCGCCTCTCCTACAATGAGCAGTTCTTC
CDR3: CAISRLSYNEQFF

J: TRBJ2-5
V: TRBV5-1
size: .
D: TRBD2
DNA: TGCGCCAGCAGCCCGAGCGGGGGCGGGGAGACCCAGTACTTC
CDR3: CASSPSGGGETQYF

J: TRBJ2-1
V: TRBV6-5
size: .
D: TRBD2
DNA: TGTGCCAGCAGTTCTGGGACTAGCGGCGCCTACAATGAGCAGTTCTTC
CDR3: CASSSGTSGAYNEQFF

J: TRBJ1-6
V: TRBV7-2
size: .
D: .
DNA: TGTGCCAGCAGCTTAGTCGATCTCGATTCACCCCTCCACTTT
CDR3: CASSLVDLDSPLHF

J: TRBJ2-1
V: TRBV18
size: .
D: TRBD2
DNA: TGTGCCAGCTCACCACTACTAGCGGGAGACAATGAGCAGTTCTTC
CDR3: CASSPLLAGDNEQFF

J: TRBJ2-3
V: TRBV10-3
size: .
D: .
DNA: TGTGCCTCGACGTTCGGTGGCACAGATACGCAGTATTTT
CDR3: CASTFGGTDTQYF

J: TRBJ1-4
V: TRBV7-9
size: few
D: TRBD1
DNA: TGTGCCAGCAGCTTTTCATTAGGGGGCGCCAGGGAAAAACTGTTTTTT
CDR3: CASSFSLGGAREKLFF

J: TRBJ1-2
V: TRBV7-2
size: .
D: .
DNA: TGTGCCAGCAGCCCCCGGGGGGGCGGCTACACCTTC
CDR3: CASSPRGGGYTF

J: TRBJ1-1
V: TRBV18
size: .
D: .
DNA: TGTGCCAGCTCCCCTCGCGGCTCGAACACTGAAGCTTTCTTT
CDR3: CASSPRGSNTEAFF

J: TRBJ2-7
V: TRBV2
size: .
D: TRBD1
DNA: TGTGCCAGCAGTTTAACACAGGGGTACGAGCAGTACTTC
CDR3: CASSLTQGYEQYF

J: TRBJ2-7
V: TRBV29-1
size: .
D: TRBD2
DNA: TGCAGCGTGGGAGTCGCGGGAGGAGTCGACGAGCAGTACTTC
CDR3: CSVGVAGGVDEQYF

J: TRBJ2-5
V: TRBV6-5
size: .
D: TRBD1
DNA: TGTGCCAGCAGTTTCTCCGGGACAGGGGAGGTGACCCAGTACTTC
CDR3: CASSFSGTGEVTQYF

J: TRBJ2-7
V: TRBV11-2
size: once
D: .
DNA: TGTGCCAGCAGCTTAGTTCAGGGTTACGAGCAGTACTTC
CDR3: CASSLVQGYEQYF

J: TRBJ2-1
V: TRBV27
size: .
D: TRBD2
DNA: TGTGCCAGCAGTTTGGCAAGGACTAGAGGCTACAATGAGCAGTTCTTC
CDR3: CASSLARTRGYNEQFF

J: TRBJ1-1
V: TRBV30
size: .
D: .
DNA: TGTGCCCGAAACAGGGTCTCTGAAGCTTTCTTT
CDR3: CARNRVSEAFF

J: TRBJ2-1
V: TRBV19
size: .
D: TRBD1
DNA: TGTGCCAGTAGAATGACAGGGGGGAATGAGCAGTTCTTC
CDR3: CASRMTGGNEQFF

J: TRBJ2-7
V: TRBV30
size: .
D: .
DNA: TGTGCCTGGAGTTTGGTCGCCTACGAGCAGTACTTC
CDR3: CAWSLVAYEQYF

J: TRBJ2-7
V: TRBV5-1
size: .
D: .
DNA: TGCGCCAGCAGCTTGGGGGGGATTAGGAAGATTAGCTCCTACGAGCAGTACTTC
CDR3: CASSLGGIRKISSYEQYF

J: TRBJ2-7
V: TRBV18
size: .
D: .
DNA: TGTGCCAGCTCACCACCAGGGGCCTATGGCTACGAGCAGTACTTC
CDR3: CASSPPGAYGYEQYF